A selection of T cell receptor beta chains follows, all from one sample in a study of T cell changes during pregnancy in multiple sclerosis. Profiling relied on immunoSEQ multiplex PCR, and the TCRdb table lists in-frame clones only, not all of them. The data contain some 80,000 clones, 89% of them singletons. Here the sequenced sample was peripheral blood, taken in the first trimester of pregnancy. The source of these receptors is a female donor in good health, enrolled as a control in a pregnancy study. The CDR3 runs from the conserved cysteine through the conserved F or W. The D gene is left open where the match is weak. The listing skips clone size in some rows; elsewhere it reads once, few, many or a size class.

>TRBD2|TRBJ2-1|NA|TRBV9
TGTGCCAGCAGCGTAGTTGGCGGGAGCGGGGATGAGCAGTTCTTC
CASSVVGGSGDEQFF
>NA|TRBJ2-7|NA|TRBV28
TGTGCCAGCAGTTTATGGCGGGAGCAGTACTTC
CASSLWREQYF
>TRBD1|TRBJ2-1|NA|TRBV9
TGTGCCAGCAGCGGGACAGGGGACAATGAGCAGTTCTTC
CASSGTGDNEQFF
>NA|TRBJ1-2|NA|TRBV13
TGTGCCAGCAGCACACCAGGGGAAAGCGGCTACACCTTC
CASSTPGESGYTF
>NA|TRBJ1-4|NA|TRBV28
TGTGCCAGCAGTTTGGCCAGGGGCCGTTTTGAAAAACTGTTTTTT
CASSLARGRFEKLFF
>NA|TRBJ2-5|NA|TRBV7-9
TGTGCCAGCAGCTTACCTTGGGCCAGGGTAGAGACCCAGTACTTC
CASSLPWARVETQYF
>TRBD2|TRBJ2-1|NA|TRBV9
TGTGCCAGCAGCGGACTAGCGGGAGGCTCGTGGGGGGAGCAGTTCTTC
CASSGLAGGSWGEQFF
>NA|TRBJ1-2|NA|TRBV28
TGTGCCAGCAGTTCCACAGTCGATGGCTACACCTTC
CASSSTVDGYTF
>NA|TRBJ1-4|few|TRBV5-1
TGCGCCAGCAGCGCCACAGAGGGTGGTGAAAAACTGTTTTTT
CASSATEGGEKLFF
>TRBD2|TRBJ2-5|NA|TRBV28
TGTGCCAGCAGGATAGGGGGAGCGGGGGCCTCCCAAGAGACCCAGTACTTC
CASRIGGAGASQETQYF
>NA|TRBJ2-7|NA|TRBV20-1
TGCAGTGCTAGTACCTACGAGCAGTACTTC
CSASTYEQYF
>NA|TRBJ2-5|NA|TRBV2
TGTGCCAGCCGGGTTCAAGAGACCCAGTACTTC
CASRVQETQYF
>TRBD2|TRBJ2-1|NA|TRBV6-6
TGTGCCAGCAGTTACTCGGCGGGGGGCCACAATGAGCAGTTCTTC
CASSYSAGGHNEQFF
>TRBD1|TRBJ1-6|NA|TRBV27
TGTGCCAGCAGTTTCGAGACAGGGAGCTCCTATAATTCACCCCTCCACTTT
CASSFETGSSYNSPLHF
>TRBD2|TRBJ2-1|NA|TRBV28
TGTGCCAGCAGTTTATGGGTACTAGCGGGGAACAATGAGCAGTTCTTC
CASSLWVLAGNNEQFF
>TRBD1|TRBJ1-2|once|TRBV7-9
TGTGCCAGCAGCTTAGGGCTGGACAGGACCGATAACTATGGCTACACCTTC
CASSLGLDRTDNYGYTF
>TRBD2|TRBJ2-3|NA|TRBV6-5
TGTGCCAGCAGTAGGAGCGGGGGGGCATCAGATACGCAGTATTTT
CASSRSGGASDTQYF
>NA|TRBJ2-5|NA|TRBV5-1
TGCGCCAGCAGCGGAATATCAGGAGGGGAGACCCAGTACTTC
CASSGISGGETQYF
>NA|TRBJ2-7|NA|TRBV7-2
TGTGCCAGCAGCTTAGACGTTAGCGGTCCTCTAATCTCCTACGAGCAGTACTTC
CASSLDVSGPLISYEQYF
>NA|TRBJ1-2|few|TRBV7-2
TGTGCCAGCAGCTTAGAAGCAGGGAACTATGGCTACACCTTC
CASSLEAGNYGYTF
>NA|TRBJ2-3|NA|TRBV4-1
TGCGCCAGCAGCCAAGATCAAGGTAACTCACTAGCAGATACGCAGTATTTT
CASSQDQGNSLADTQYF
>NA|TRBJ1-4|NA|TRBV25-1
TGTGCCAGCAGTGATTTGAGGAGAGGGACAACTAATGAAAAACTGTTTTTT
CASSDLRRGTTNEKLFF